The following is a T cell receptor (beta chain) sequence with its context. This specimen belongs to a study of shared clonotypes between healthy human individuals. Sequenced by immunoSEQ multiplex PCR; TCRdb stores in-frame clones only, minus some. The sample shows roughly 2.1 million clones, roughly 91% of them seen only once. CD8 cells regarded as naive lacked CD45RO, were positively chosen for CCR7, and omitted terminally differentiated effector memory CD45RA+ cells. Donors included only healthy HIV-negative adults lacking recent acute infections or vaccinations. Only Caucasian adults living in Nashville, Tennessee made up the donor group. Germline assignment: CDR1 MNHEY and CDR2 SMNVEV (reference sequence). V shed 3 bases and J 8 bases; nucleotides not matched to a gene: 6. This CDR3 region has 14 residues.

This TCR came from a man aged 18 to 30 in good health. Some clones in this sample may be carry-over from other donors' samples. Sequenced material: naive CD8+ T cells from PBMCs. The gene calls are TRBV27 and TRBJ1-1, with 10 bases identical to TRBD1. In DNA form, the CDR3 reads TGTGCCAGCAGTTTCCGGGACAGGGGTGCCGAAGCTTTCTTT. It codes for CASSFRDRGAEAFF.